This entry features one TCR beta chain sequence. The CDR3 end lies 3 residues beyond the end of the read and is filled in from the germline J gene. These data are taken from a study of T cells in women clearing cervical HPV infection. Study in general: For cases, blood was sampled a median 149 days after lesion detection, interquartile range 90 to 200 days.

Repertoires were generated with immunoSEQ multiplex PCR, while TCRdb's copy carries only in-frame clones and drops some. This sample's table reports approximately 41,000 clones. This CDR3 spans 17 amino acids. Trimming cost V 7 bases and J 3 bases; bases outside gene matches: 10. The germline gives CDR1 LNHDA, CDR2 SQIVND (reference sequence). This receptor was obtained from a woman between 18 and 75 years old with a cervical HPV16 infection that either progressed to CIN3+ or cleared (not recorded which). The specimen sequenced was blood buffy coat. The chain couples TRBV19 to TRBJ1-4, with 11 bases matching TRBD1. The CDR3 sequence is CASIPRDRGTANEKLFF. The DNA read from the CDR3 is TGTGCCAGTATCCCCCGGGACAGGGGGACAGCTAATGAAAAA.